The 14 T cell receptor beta chains given below trace back to one sample, sequenced in a study of technical replicates of blood from a few donors. The table came from immunoSEQ multiplex PCR; TCRdb's copy has only in-frame clones and leaves some out. The sample shows under 75,000 clones, roughly 94% of them seen only once. Source material: T cells isolated from PBMCs. The receptors here all came from a human donor in good health.

The sample holds one count of this clone. The chain employs TRBV10-1 and TRBJ2-1; 14 nucleotides line up with TRBD2. There are 18 residues in the CDR3. V lost 4 bases to trimming and J lost 8 bases; unmatched junction nucleotides: 13. From germline, CDR1 is WNHNN and CDR2 SYGVQD (reference sequence). The chain's CDR3 is CASSGAITGLAGDHEQFF. The CDR3 nucleotides read TGCGCCAGCAGTGGTGCCATAACGGGACTAGCGGGAGACCATGAGCAGTTCTTC.

In DNA form, the CDR3 reads TGCGCCAGCGCTTACGAGGGACAGGGGGCGACCGGCTACACCTTC. Translation gives CASAYEGQGATGYTF. The genes are TRBV5-1 and TRBJ1-2; 12 bases are shared with TRBD1. The CDR3 consists of 15 residues. V lost 7 bases to trimming and J lost 8 bases; unmatched junction nucleotides: 12. Germline lookup yields CDR1 SGHRS and CDR2 YFSETQ.

In this sample, this clone turned up once. The chain carries TRBV5-1 and TRBJ1-2; possible D gene TRBD1, 5 bases. The length of the CDR3 is 15 residues. The ends were cut back, 0 bases at V and 2 bases at J, with 11 bases in the middle. Germline-derived CDR1 and CDR2 are SGHRS and YFSETQ. CDR3 sequence (DNA): TGCGCCAGCAGCTTGGAAGGGGCAGACAACTATGGCTACACCTTC. Protein: CASSLEGADNYGYTF.

This rearrangement joins TRBV6-1 to TRBJ1-1; TRBD1 might be the D (5 bases). CDR1 MNHNS and CDR2 SASEGT come from the germline V gene. The CDR3 covers 13 residues. The V end lost 3 bases, the J end lost 1 base, and 6 bases lay between the germline ends. The CDR3 reads CASSDQGNTEAFF. The CDR3 nucleotides are TGTGCCAGCAGTGATCAGGGGAACACTGAAGCTTTCTTT.

The J gene is TRBJ1-2, the V gene TRBV5-1, with D tentatively TRBD1 (6 bases). The CDR3 length is 14 residues. Trimming cost V 3 bases and J 6 bases, with 15 bases left between them. Per the germline V gene, CDR1 is SGHRS and CDR2 is YFSETQ. The CDR3 DNA is TGCGCCAGCAGCTCCCTTGGGGGGGCTAATGGCTACACCTTC. Translation: CASSSLGGANGYTF. The full variable domain, with the rest looked up from reference TRBV5-1 and TRBJ1-2, is KAGVTQTPRYLIKTRGQQVTLSCSPISGHRSVSWYQQTPGQGLQFLFEYFSETQRNKGNFPGRFSGRQFSNSRSEMNVSTLELGDSALYLCASSSLGGANGYTFGSGTRLTVV.

This chain joins TRBV9 and TRBJ1-5; TRBD1 agrees at 8 bases. V gave up 4 bases and J gave up 6 bases; unmatched junction bases: 3. This CDR3 has 13 residues. Germline V lookup: CDR1 SGDLS, CDR2 YYNGEE. The CDR3 is CASSPTGAQPQHF. CDR3 nucleotide sequence: TGTGCCAGCAGCCCGACAGGGGCTCAGCCCCAGCATTTT.

The chain carries TRBV5-4 and TRBJ2-7; TRBD1 aligns across 9 bases. There are 14 residues in the CDR3. Per the germline V gene, CDR1 is SGHNT and CDR2 is YYREEE (reference sequence). Trimming took 2 bases from V and 3 from J; bases not matched to a gene: 3. The CDR3 is CASSFVGQGYEQYF. The CDR3 coding sequence is TGTGCCAGCAGCTTTGTGGGACAGGGCTACGAGCAGTACTTC.

The chain carries TRBV19 and TRBJ1-2; D ambiguous. Trimming pared 2 bases from V and 5 bases from J, leaving 3 bases between. The CDR3 covers 11 residues. Per the germline V gene, CDR1 is LNHDA and CDR2 is SQIVND (reference sequence). The CDR3: CASSIQYGYTF. The CDR3 region has the DNA TGTGCCAGTAGTATACAATATGGCTACACCTTC.

The chain is built from TRBV5-1 and TRBJ2-1, with TRBD2 identical over 8 bases. There are 17 residues in the CDR3. Germline V gene sequence: CDR1 SGHRS, CDR2 YFSETQ. The V and J ends lost 4 bases and 1 base, in that order; junction bases with no gene match: 10. Here the CDR3 DNA reads TGCGCCAGCAGCAAGAGTCGGACTAGCCAGTCCTACAATGAGCAGTTCTTC. Encoded protein: CASSKSRTSQSYNEQFF.

The J gene is TRBJ2-2, the V gene TRBV6-1; 8 bases agree with TRBD1. The V gene's germline CDR1 is MNHNS and CDR2 SASEGT. The trim removed 2 bases at V and 5 bases at J, leaving 1 base unmatched. The CDR3 is 14 amino acids. DNA for the CDR3: TGTGCCAGCAGTGAAACAGGGGGGACCGGGGAGCTGTTTTTT. This gives the protein CASSETGGTGELFF.

This clone is a singleton in its sample. This chain links TRBV4-3 with TRBJ2-1; D gene uncertain. Germline-derived CDR1 and CDR2 are LGHNA and YSLEER. Trimming took off 3 bases at V and 4 bases at J, with 7 bases between the two ends. The length of the CDR3 is 13 residues. CDR3 region: CASSHMRYNEQFF. DNA of the CDR3: TGCGCCAGCAGCCATATGAGGTACAATGAGCAGTTCTTC.

This chain uses TRBV28 with TRBJ2-7; 10 bases fit TRBD2. The CDR3 sequence is 14 residues long. J was trimmed by 2 bases and V by 5 bases; bases with no gene match: 3. CDR1 is MDHEN and CDR2 is SYDVKM in the germline V gene. DNA of the CDR3: TGTGCCAGCAGTCTACTAGCGGGAACCTACGAGCAGTACTTC. It yields the protein CASSLLAGTYEQYF.

The chain combines TRBV27 with TRBJ1-5; 10 bases agree with TRBD1. This CDR3 is built from 15 residues. The germline gives CDR1 MNHEY, CDR2 SMNVEV (reference sequence). With V trimmed by 8 bases and J by 1 base, 5 bases remained unmatched. CDR3 nucleotides: TGTGCCAGCGGGACAGGGGTAAGAAGCAATCAGCCCCAGCATTTT. The encoded protein is CASGTGVRSNQPQHF.

This chain's CDR3 is CASSLTWQVLAKNIQYF. CDR3 DNA: TGCGCCAGCAGCCTAACATGGCAGGTACTAGCCAAAAACATTCAGTACTTC. This rearrangement joins TRBV4-3 to TRBJ2-4, with D hard to call. Germline values: CDR1 LGHNA, CDR2 YSLEER. This CDR3 is built from 17 residues. V lost 4 bases and J lost 0, with 16 bases in between.